What follows are 15 T cell receptor beta chains derived from one specimen sequenced in a study of cytomegalovirus exposure and HLA in healthy donors. The PCR employed 60 Vbeta primers together with 13 Jbeta primers. Only in-frame clones appear in the TCRdb table, and some are missing; sequencing was by immunoSEQ multiplex PCR. The repertoire holds about 200,000 clones, with 70% to 80% as singletons. Sequencing was carried out using PBMCs. The receptors were gathered from a woman in her twenties or thirties in good health and CMV-seropositive.

The chain combines TRBV29-1 with TRBJ2-1; 12 nucleotides align to TRBD2. Trimming cost V 3 bases and J 7 bases; bases outside gene matches: 10. Germline lookup yields CDR1 SQVTM and CDR2 ANQGSEA. This CDR3 comprises 16 residues. The CDR3 spells CSVEPTSGGLGNEQFF. CDR3 coding DNA: TGCAGCGTTGAGCCGACTAGCGGGGGCTTGGGGAATGAGCAGTTCTTC.

The chain links TRBV10-2 to TRBJ2-5; 9 positions agree with TRBD2. The CDR3 extends over 14 amino acids. V gave up 6 bases and J gave up 3 bases; unmatched junction bases: 5. Germline CDR1 is WSHSY and CDR2 is SAAADI. The CDR3 nucleotides read TGCGCCAGCAGGGACTTAGCGGGAGAAGAGACCCAGTACTTC. Its translation is CASRDLAGEETQYF.

DNA of the CDR3: TGTGCCAGCCGTGGGGTAGCGTCGAACACAGATACGCAGTATTTT. It yields the protein CASRGVASNTDTQYF. The V gene is TRBV7-8, the J gene TRBJ2-3; D might be TRBD2 (5 bases). The CDR3 has 15 residues. Germline values: CDR1 SGHVS, CDR2 FQNEAQ. The V end was cut by 8 bases, the J end by 2 bases, with 17 bases between.

Worth noting for this clone: This sample also contains other DNA sequences that code for the same CDR3. This chain joins TRBV18 and TRBJ2-7; the match to TRBD1 covers 8 bases. Germline lookup yields CDR1 KGHSH and CDR2 LQKENI. The CDR3 sequence is 15 residues long. V was pared by 1 base and J by 4 bases, with 6 bases of the junction left unmatched. Here the CDR3 DNA reads TGTGCCAGCTCACCACAAGGACAGGGTGGGTACGAGCAGTACTTC. Its protein product is CASSPQGQGGYEQYF.

In this sample, this clone turned up a few times. The J gene is TRBJ2-7, the V gene TRBV5-6; D possibly corresponds to TRBD2 (7 bases). CDR3 length: 14 residues. V was clipped by 5 bases and J by 8 bases, with 20 bases between them. Germline values: CDR1 SGHDT, CDR2 YYEEEE. For the CDR3, the DNA is TGTGCCAGCAGAGAGGGGGGGGCCTCTAACCAGCAGTACTTC. Translated, it gives CASREGGASNQQYF.

V is TRBV18 and J is TRBJ1-5, with a possible D match to TRBD1 (5 bases). V was shortened by 4 bases and J by 0 bases, with 10 bases between the two germline ends. In germline, CDR1 is KGHSH, CDR2 LQKENI. The CDR3 spans 15 residues. The CDR3 DNA reads as TGTGCCAGCTCACAACGACAGAGTAGCAATCAGCCCCAGCATTTT. Its translation: CASSQRQSSNQPQHF. Complete variable domain (other parts from reference TRBV18 and TRBJ1-5): NAGVMQNPRHLVRRRGQEARLRCSPMKGHSHVYWYRQLPEEGLKFMVYLQKENIIDESGMPKERFSAEFPKEGPSILRIQQVVRGDSAAYFCASSQRQSSNQPQHFGDGTRLSIL.

The V and J genes are TRBV19 and TRBJ2-7; 7 bases are shared with TRBD1. CDR3 length: 16 residues. Unmatched junction bases numbered 11, after V lost 5 bases and J lost 1 base. CDR1 is LNHDA, CDR2 SQIVND, per germline (reference sequence). The CDR3 loop is CASSAFPGQHSYEQYF. The CDR3, as DNA: TGTGCCAGTAGTGCTTTCCCGGGACAGCATTCCTACGAGCAGTACTTC. The full variable domain, in which reference TRBV19 and TRBJ2-7 provide the parts outside the CDR3, is DGGITQSPKYLFRKEGQNVTLSCEQNLNHDAMYWYRQDPGQGLRLIYYSQIVNDFQKGDIAEGYSVSREKKESFPLTVTSAQKNPTAFYLCASSAFPGQHSYEQYFGPGTRLTVT.

The chain uses TRBV19 and TRBJ2-7, with D possibly being TRBD2 (5 bases). V was cut by 7 bases and J by 2 bases, with 18 bases left in between. Germline CDR1 and CDR2: LNHDA and SQIVND (reference sequence). This CDR3 comprises 15 residues. The CDR3 region has the DNA TGTGCCAGTACGGTCGGCAGACGAGGGACCTACGAGCAGTACTTC. This translates into CASTVGRRGTYEQYF.

The count of this clone is one. This rearrangement joins TRBV7-2 to TRBJ1-2; the match to TRBD1 covers 8 bases. Trimming at V came to 5 bases and at J to 4 bases, leaving 6 bases not matched to a gene. The CDR3 is 14 amino acids. Germline-derived CDR1 and CDR2 are SGHTA and FQGNSA. The CDR3 DNA sequence: TGTGCCAGCAGCCGGGACAGGAGGGGCTATGGCTACACCTTC. This translates into CASSRDRRGYGYTF.

This clone was seen a few times. The chain combines TRBV30 with TRBJ1-5; the D is unclear. V dropped 0 bases and J dropped 7 bases, with 7 bases sitting between them. CDR1 GTSNPN and CDR2 SVGIG come from the germline V gene (reference sequence). The CDR3 consists of 12 residues. CDR3 nucleotide sequence: TGTGCCTGGAGTGTGGAGTACCAGCCCCAGCATTTT. It codes for CAWSVEYQPQHF.

The rearrangement links TRBV11-3 to TRBJ2-5; TRBD1 matches 7 bases. The V segment lost 2 bases and the J segment 1 base; nucleotides outside the gene matches: 10. Germline CDR1 SGHNT, CDR2 YENEEA. The CDR3 spans 17 residues. The CDR3, as DNA: TGTGCCAGCAGCTTATTTGGACGGGGACAGCCCCAAGAGACCCAGTACTTC. Its translation is CASSLFGRGQPQETQYF.

The genes are TRBV4-3 and TRBJ2-1; 9 bases agree with TRBD2. V was pared by 5 bases and J by 3 bases, with 5 bases of the junction left unmatched. The CDR3 runs 15 residues. Germline V gene lookup returns CDR1 LGHNA and CDR2 YSLEER. CDR3: CASSARLADYNEQFF. The CDR3 region has the DNA TGCGCCAGCAGCGCCCGACTAGCGGACTACAATGAGCAGTTCTTC.

As DNA, the CDR3 is TGCAGCGTTGTACGTGACAATTCCTACGAGCAGTACTTC. As protein: CSVVRDNSYEQYF. This rearrangement joins TRBV29-1 to TRBJ2-7; no firm D call. CDR1 SQVTM and CDR2 ANQGSEA come from the germline V gene. V was trimmed by 4 bases and J by 1 base, leaving 11 bases between them. The CDR3 spans 13 residues.

The gene calls are TRBV4-2 and TRBJ2-7, with a possible D match to TRBD2 (6 bases). Trimming removed 1 base at V and 1 base at J, with 8 bases between. Germline-derived CDR1 and CDR2 are LGHNA and YNFKEQ. The CDR3 has 14 residues. CDR3 nucleotide sequence: TGTGCCAGCAGCCAAGCGGGGGAATCCTACGAGCAGTACTTC. Translating gives CASSQAGESYEQYF.

The rearrangement uses TRBV29-1 and TRBJ1-2; possibly TRBD1 for D (5 bases). CDR1 and CDR2 from the germline V gene are SQVTM and ANQGSEA. Between the trimmed V and J ends, which lost 5 bases and 9 bases, there was a span of 16 bases. The CDR3 is 12 residues long. CDR3 nucleotide sequence: TGCAGCGTTCCCTCGGGGGGGGGTAGCTACACCTTC. The encoded protein is CSVPSGGGSYTF.